Listed below are T cell receptor beta chains from one sample, sequenced in a study of metastatic and nonmetastatic thyroid tumors. TCRdb re-clonotyped the PCR reads via MiXCR. The sample contains about 24,000 clones, 18% of which appear only once. The sample comprised adjacent normal tissue. All receptors derive from a male donor with papillary thyroid cancer or a benign thyroid nodule (not recorded which). Some clones in this sample may be carry-over from other donors' samples. Each CDR3 is given without its conserved first and last residue. The order of the fields is V gene, D gene, clone size, J gene, CDR3 protein. A D gene is named only where the DNA matches it firmly. Clone size appears in some rows only: once, few, many, or a class for an expanded clone.

>TRBV20-1|TRBD2|many|TRBJ2-2
SAKYLAGVVTGELF
>TRBV11-2|NA|NA|TRBJ2-1
ASSLEVCYNNGQF
>TRBV12-3/TRBV12-4|TRBD1|medium-sized|TRBJ2-5
ASTRGLETQY
>TRBV6-1|NA|NA|TRBJ2-5
AIRDHKGGQETQY
>TRBV4-1|NA|many|TRBJ1-1
ASSAMPGPNTEAF
>TRBV5-6|TRBD1|many|TRBJ2-3
ASDKGALNTDTQY
>TRBV27|TRBD1|medium-sized|TRBJ2-6
ASSPGQGAPGANVLT
>TRBV9|NA|many|TRBJ2-4
ASSTNREGIQY
>TRBV6-5|TRBD1|many|TRBJ1-5
ASSYSRDRPNQPQH
>TRBV15|TRBD1|many|TRBJ1-1
ATRLQGGNTEAF
>TRBV12-3/TRBV12-4|NA|medium-sized|TRBJ2-1
ASSHEGGSYNEQF
>TRBV4-1|NA|many|TRBJ1-2
ASSLMGQAANYGYT
>TRBV9|TRBD2|medium-sized|TRBJ2-7
ASSSTGTSGDEQY
>TRBV6-1|TRBD1|medium-sized|TRBJ2-2
ASRRGQTANTGELF
>TRBV10-3|NA|NA|TRBJ2-7
AISDTGLVLEQY
>TRBV12-3/TRBV12-4|TRBD1|NA|TRBJ2-2
ASSLPGTGVSGPSGELF
>TRBV15|NA|many|TRBJ1-1
ATSRDSPTRDRRTFEAF
>TRBV3-1|NA|many|TRBJ2-1
ASSQDPDSDLNEQF
>TRBV24-1|TRBD2|NA|TRBJ2-7
ATSERTSGSPEY
>TRBV6-1|NA|medium-sized|TRBJ1-1
ASQSTGNTEAF
>TRBV27|NA|few|TRBJ2-3
ASSSPLGTDTQY
>TRBV27|TRBD1|many|TRBJ2-2
ASSLRGTGLTGELF
>TRBV20-1|NA|NA|TRBJ2-1
SAIMRDSYNEQF
>TRBV9|NA|many|TRBJ1-2
ASSTDGGAYGYT
>TRBV12-3/TRBV12-4|TRBD1|few|TRBJ2-5
ASIFVRGLGETQY
>TRBV5-1|NA|many|TRBJ2-6
ASSSRGGPIASGANVLT
>TRBV11-3|TRBD2|many|TRBJ2-3
ASSLCPLADWDTQY
>TRBV20-1|TRBD2|NA|TRBJ2-7
SARGRGGWFQNEQY
>TRBV10-3|TRBD1|few|TRBJ1-2
AIRPQGASYGYT
>TRBV12-3/TRBV12-4|NA|medium-sized|TRBJ2-2
ASTRAAVNTGELF
>TRBV30|NA|NA|TRBJ2-7
AWSYLRTASGEQY
>TRBV7-8|TRBD1|NA|TRBJ1-1
ASSNNRGVAF
>TRBV4-1|TRBD2|many|TRBJ2-3
ASSQDWLAGGQGTDTQY
>TRBV19|NA|many|TRBJ1-1
ASSRGAGSQTNTEAF
>TRBV10-1|TRBD2|many|TRBJ2-3
ASSKSAGGNTDTQY
>TRBV2|TRBD2|many|TRBJ2-1
ASGLAGGTSYNEQF